The 5 T cell receptor beta chains below were found in one sample sequenced in a study of metastatic and nonmetastatic thyroid tumors (dated by TCRdb to 2020 to 2022). No patient had received any treatment before thyroid surgery. Libraries were prepared through PCR. TCRdb shows the sequencer as Illumina HiSeq 4000. TCRdb reprocessing: public reads trimmed at Q25 with fastp, clones called with MiXCR, in-frame beta chains kept. In this sample the table shows fewer than 4,500 clones, roughly a third of which occur a single time. Roughly 15% of the sample lies in the top ten. Sequenced sample: adjacent normal tissue. The source is a male donor with papillary thyroid cancer or a benign thyroid nodule (not recorded which). Some clones in this sample may be carry-over from other donors' samples.

This clone is medium-sized by share. This chain connects TRBV5-1 to TRBJ2-1; tentative D call: TRBD2 (6 bases). Trimming left V 0 bases short and J 4 bases short, with 11 bases between. CDR1 and CDR2 (germline): SGHRS, YFSETQ. The CDR3 extends over 15 amino acids. Here the CDR3 reads CASSLVASEYNEQFF. CDR3 bases: TGCGCCAGCAGCTTGGTGGCTAGCGAGTACAATGAGCAGTTCTTC.

The CDR3 nucleotides read TGTGCCAGCAGCCAAGATGCCCGAAACACCATATATTTT. Residues: CASSQDARNTIYF. The V call is TRBV4-2, the J call TRBJ1-3; D gene ambiguous. V gave up 0 bases and J gave up 5 bases, with 5 bases separating them. The CDR3 length is 13 residues. In germline, CDR1 is LGHNA, CDR2 YNFKEQ.

This clone was found once. This rearrangement joins TRBV5-1 to TRBJ1-1, with D possibly being TRBD1 (6 bases). This CDR3 has 15 residues. CDR1 and CDR2 (germline): SGHRS, YFSETQ. V lost 4 bases and J lost 2, with 15 bases in between. CDR3 coding DNA: TGCGCCAGCAGCCCGGTACAGGGACTAAACACTGAAGCTTTCTTT. Protein sequence: CASSPVQGLNTEAFF.

This clone was picked up a small number of times. V and J are TRBV28 and TRBJ2-3; 10 nucleotides agree with TRBD2. J gave up 4 bases and V 5 bases, and 12 bases lay outside the gene matches. Germline-derived CDR1 and CDR2 are MDHEN and SYDVKM. CDR3 size: 17 residues. The CDR3: CASSPPSGSAQADTQYF. DNA of the CDR3: TGTGCCAGCAGTCCCCCTAGCGGGAGTGCGCAAGCAGATACGCAGTATTTT. Using reference TRBV28 and TRBJ2-3 for the parts outside the CDR3, the full variable domain is DVKVTQSSRYLVKRTGEKVFLECVQDMDHENMFWYRQDPGLGLRLIYFSYDVKMKEKGDIPEGYSVSREKKERFSLILESASTNQTSMYLCASSPPSGSAQADTQYFGPGTRLTVL.

V and J are TRBV18 and TRBJ2-7, with D perhaps given as TRBD1 or TRBD2 (5 bases each). Trimming left V 3 bases short and J 2 bases short, with 11 bases between. The CDR3 contains 14 residues. Germline-derived CDR1 and CDR2 are KGHSH and LQKENI. The CDR3 loop is CASSPRDGTYEQYF. As DNA, the CDR3 is TGTGCCAGCTCACCCCGGGACGGAACCTACGAGCAGTACTTC.